These 8 T cell receptor beta chains originate from one sample sequenced in a study of T-cell memory formation after mild COVID-19. TCRdb itself ran the 5' RACE reads through MiXCR, one entry per CDR3 protein. The sample gives some 340,000 distinct CDR3 sequences, 13% of which show up once; around 21% is in the top ten. Sample: PBMCs or a T cell subset sorted from them (not recorded which). The receptors were gathered from a man aged 18 to 30 who had mild COVID-19 (a few samples of this study predate the infection). Cell type and time point are not known.

The CDR3 bases are TGTGCCAGCAGCTGGACCGGACAGGTTATCCTTAACTATGGCTACACCTTC. Its translation: CASSWTGQVILNYGYTF. This sequence joins TRBV28 and TRBJ1-2, with 7 bases aligning to TRBD1. The length of the CDR3 is 17 residues. The germline CDR1 and CDR2 sequences are MDHEN and SYDVKM. After removal of 6 bases from V and 1 base from J, the junction contained 14 bases not matched to a gene.

A note on this clonotype: The junction and the germline gene differ at one end; a read error may be behind it. This chain joins TRBV7-9 and TRBJ1-3; D is possibly TRBD1 (6 bases). The CDR3 contains 11 residues. Per germline, CDR1 SEHNR and CDR2 FQNEAQ (reference sequence). The CDR3 DNA is TGTGCCAGCAGCCATGAACAGGGTACACATTTT. Translation: CASSHEQGTHF. The variable domain in full, with the rest retrieved from reference TRBV7-9 and TRBJ1-3, is DTGVSQNPRHKITKRGQNVTFRCDPISEHNRLYWYRQTLGQGPEFLTYFQNEAQLEKSRLLSDRFSAERPKGSFSTLEIQRTEQGDSAMYLCASSHEQGTHFGEGSWLTVV.

The CDR3 reads CASSLGGQAYNEQFF. In DNA form, the CDR3 reads TGCGCCAGCAGCTTGGGGGGACAGGCCTACAATGAGCAGTTCTTC. This rearrangement joins TRBV5-1 to TRBJ2-1; 8 nucleotides line up with TRBD1. The CDR3 spans 15 residues. After removal of 0 bases from V and 2 bases from J, the junction contained 1 base not matched to a gene. CDR1 and CDR2 (germline): SGHRS, YFSETQ.

This chain links TRBV12-3 or TRBV12-4 with TRBJ1-5; 11 bases align to TRBD1. This CDR3 has 17 residues. The junction had 18 bases not matched to a gene; V was cut back by 5 bases and J by 12 bases. The CDR3 protein is CASSQGQGVLNQSYQHF. The CDR3 DNA reads as TGTGCCAGCAGTCAGGGACAGGGGGTCCTCAATCAATCCTACCAGCATTTT.

The rearrangement links TRBV6-5 to TRBJ2-7, with D perhaps matching TRBD1 (6 bases). Trimming stripped 8 bases from V and 5 bases from J, with 19 bases between. This CDR3 spans 14 amino acids. Per the germline V gene, CDR1 is MNHEY and CDR2 is SVGAGI. The CDR3 DNA is TGTGCCAGCCCCGCGAACCCAGGGGATCACGAGCAGTACTTC. Translating gives CASPANPGDHEQYF.

The CDR3 sequence: CASSYPLDGNTEAFF. The CDR3 region has the DNA TGTGCCAGCAGTTACCCACTGGACGGGAACACTGAAGCTTTCTTT. This chain links TRBV6-2 or TRBV6-3 with TRBJ1-1; D remains ambiguous. The germline V gene has CDR1 MNHEY and CDR2 SVGEGT. Trimming stripped 2 bases from V and 1 base from J, with 11 bases between. The CDR3 spans 15 residues.

J is TRBJ2-7 and V is TRBV27, with 8 bases that match TRBD1. Looked up from germline, CDR1 is MNHEY and CDR2 is SMNVEV (reference sequence). The CDR3 has 12 residues. Trimming at V came to 10 bases and at J to 0 bases, leaving 2 bases not matched to a gene. In nucleotides, the CDR3 is TGTGCCACGGGACAGGCCTCCTACGAGCAGTACTTC. Protein product: CATGQASYEQYF.

The genes are TRBV21-1 and TRBJ1-1; TRBD1, as called in the table, went unchecked against the DNA. TRBV21-1 is labeled a pseudogene. The CDR3 has 14 residues. CDR3 coding DNA: TGTGCCAGCAGCCTCCGGGACGGTCTCTCTGAAGCTTTCTTT. Translating it yields CASSLRDGLSEAFF.